The 28 T cell receptor beta chains reported below all come from one sample, sequenced in a study of shared clonotypes between healthy human individuals. Profiled with immunoSEQ multiplex PCR; TCRdb holds only in-frame clones, not every one. The top ten hold 0.1% to 0.15% of the sample, which has 2 million or so clones, roughly 96% seen once. Sequences were obtained from naive CD4+ T cells sorted from blood. Subset indicated: CD45RA+ positively selected. The receptors were sampled from a man between 18 and 29 years old in good health.

This clone has only one observation. The gene calls are TRBV4-3 and TRBJ2-1; D gene ambiguous. The CDR3 spans 15 residues. Germline CDR1 LGHNA, CDR2 YSLEER. With 5 bases removed from V and 8 bases from J, the gap between germline ends came to 19 bases. The CDR3 is CASSSRVEGIDEQFF. The CDR3, as DNA: TGCGCCAGCAGCTCAAGGGTAGAAGGTATCGATGAGCAGTTCTTC.

Concerning this clone itself: An end of the junction differs from the germline gene, which may be a read error. This chain links TRBV5-1 with TRBJ2-7; the match to TRBD2 covers 8 bases. Germline V lookup: CDR1 SGHRS, CDR2 YFSETQ. The CDR3 extends over 12 amino acids. The CDR3 loop is CASSPSGLNLNF. The CDR3 DNA reads as TGCGCCAGCAGCCCTAGCGGGCTTAACCTCAACTTC.

This clone was picked up one time. This sequence joins TRBV19 and TRBJ1-1; D gene ambiguous. Between the trimmed V and J ends, which lost 3 bases and 1 base, there was a span of 12 bases. The CDR3 contains 15 residues. The V gene's germline CDR1 is LNHDA and CDR2 SQIVND (reference sequence). Here the CDR3 reads CASSMIGVTNTEAFF. DNA of the CDR3: TGTGCCAGTAGTATGATAGGCGTCACGAACACTGAAGCTTTCTTT.

The V gene is TRBV11-2, the J gene TRBJ2-1; a possible D gene is TRBD2 (5 bases). The germline V gene has CDR1 SGHAT and CDR2 FQNNGV. The CDR3 runs 14 residues. V was trimmed by 3 bases and J by 9 bases, leaving 15 bases between them. CDR3 DNA sequence: TGTGCCAGCAGCTTCCTCAAAGGAGGACCTGAGCAGTTCTTC. This gives the protein CASSFLKGGPEQFF.

The J gene is TRBJ2-5, the V gene TRBV5-1, with 12 positions matching TRBD2. J was trimmed by 2 bases and V by 2 bases; bases with no gene match: 7. The CDR3 totals 17 residues. Germline assignment: CDR1 SGHRS and CDR2 YFSETQ. Written as DNA, the CDR3 is TGCGCCAGCAGCTTACTAGGACTAGCGGGATTACAAGAGACCCAGTACTTC. It encodes CASSLLGLAGLQETQYF.

The chain uses TRBV9 and TRBJ2-7, with a tentative D call TRBD1 (6 bases). The CDR3 spans 15 residues. CDR1 and CDR2 from the germline V gene are SGDLS and YYNGEE. With 0 bases removed from V and 5 bases from J, the gap between germline ends came to 15 bases. CDR3 residues: CASSVDTGFSHEQYF. For the CDR3, the DNA is TGTGCCAGCAGCGTAGACACAGGGTTTTCCCACGAGCAGTACTTC.

The genes are TRBV27 and TRBJ2-7; a weak D match, TRBD2 (6 bases). Germline lookup yields CDR1 MNHEY and CDR2 SMNVEV (reference sequence). The CDR3 sequence is 15 residues long. V was cut by 0 bases and J by 5 bases, with 14 bases left in between. CDR3 sequence reads: CASSLSGGRIHEQYF. The CDR3 DNA reads as TGTGCCAGCAGTTTATCAGGAGGGCGCATCCACGAGCAGTACTTC.

This chain links TRBV5-6 with TRBJ1-2, with unresolved D. The CDR3 runs 14 residues. Trimming left V 4 bases short and J 2 bases short, with 12 bases between. CDR1 is SGHDT, CDR2 YYEEEE, per germline. The CDR3 nucleotides read TGTGCCAGCAGCCATGGTCGCAGCAACTATGGCTACACCTTC. The encoded protein is CASSHGRSNYGYTF.

The table lists this clone with a count of one. The CDR3 is CASSPRKGAGATEAFF. DNA for the CDR3: TGTGCCAGCTCACCACGAAAGGGGGCGGGGGCAACTGAAGCTTTCTTT. V gene TRBV18 combines with J gene TRBJ1-1; TRBD1 matches at 7 bases. The CDR3 covers 16 residues. Germline CDR1 is KGHSH and CDR2 is LQKENI. V dropped 1 base and J dropped 5; count of bases not matched to a gene: 10.

This sequence joins TRBV5-6 and TRBJ2-7, with unresolved D. The ends were cut back, 4 bases at V and 4 bases at J, with 9 bases in the middle. Germline CDR1 reads SGHDT; CDR2 reads YYEEEE. The CDR3 has 12 amino acids. The CDR3 DNA reads TGTGCCAGCAGCCTATCTGAGTACGAGCAGTACTTC. Its translation is CASSLSEYEQYF.

A note on this clone: Other DNA sequences of this sample code for an identical CDR3. The chain links TRBV4-1 to TRBJ1-4; tentative D call: TRBD1 (5 bases). The CDR3 is 16 amino acids. CDR1 and CDR2 (germline): MGHRA, YSYEKL. Trimming pared 1 base from V and 0 bases from J, leaving 9 bases between. The CDR3 loop reads CASSQGGTATNEKLFF. The CDR3 DNA is TGCGCCAGCAGCCAAGGGGGGACTGCAACTAATGAAAAACTGTTTTTT.

As regards this clone: Different DNA sequences within this sample yield the same CDR3. V usage is TRBV5-1 and J usage is TRBJ2-1; D call uncertain. The V gene lost 1 base and the J gene lost 0 bases, with 8 bases spanning the gap. The CDR3 extends over 15 amino acids. CDR1 is SGHRS and CDR2 is YFSETQ in the germline V gene. The CDR3 sequence: CASSLTLSSYNEQFF. The CDR3 nucleotides are TGCGCCAGCAGCTTGACTTTAAGCTCCTACAATGAGCAGTTCTTC.

V is TRBV23-1 and J is TRBJ2-3, with 11 bases aligning to TRBD2. TRBV23-1 is marked as an open reading frame, function uncertain. V dropped 8 bases and J dropped 5; count of bases not matched to a gene: 15. The CDR3 totals 17 residues. DNA for the CDR3: TGCGCCAGCTCCCCGGGGCTAACTAGCGGGAGAGTAGATACGCAGTATTTT. Its protein is CASSPGLTSGRVDTQYF.

V is TRBV5-6 and J is TRBJ2-7; TRBD2 aligns across 10 bases. The V gene's germline CDR1 is SGHDT and CDR2 YYEEEE. The CDR3 is 15 residues long. V was clipped by 5 bases and J by 2 bases; unmatched bases: 7. The CDR3 loop is CASSSSGGAPYEQYF. DNA for the CDR3: TGTGCCAGCAGTTCGAGCGGGGGGGCCCCCTACGAGCAGTACTTC.

The chain links TRBV7-6 to TRBJ2-7, with D maybe TRBD1 (5 bases). This CDR3 spans 14 amino acids. Trimming shortened V by 5 bases and J by 2 bases, and 13 bases separated the two germline ends. Germline CDR1 is SGHVS and CDR2 is FNYEAQ. CDR3 protein: CASSQRQTPYEQYF. The CDR3 nucleotides read TGTGCCAGCAGCCAAAGACAGACCCCCTACGAGCAGTACTTC. Full variable domain (remainder filled in from reference TRBV7-6 and TRBJ2-7): GAGVSQSPRYKVTKRGQDVALRCDPISGHVSLYWYRQALGQGPEFLTYFNYEAQQDKSGLPNDRFSAERPEGSISTLTIQRTEQRDSAMYRCASSQRQTPYEQYFGPGTRLTVT.

The chain has TRBV19 and TRBJ1-5; D call uncertain. In germline, CDR1 is LNHDA, CDR2 SQIVND (reference sequence). The CDR3 totals 18 residues. Deletions cut 5 bases from V and 0 bases from J, with 20 bases between. CDR3 nucleotide sequence: TGTGCCAGTAGTCCAACCCCAGGCAGAAAAAATAGCAATCAGCCCCAGCATTTT. Amino acid sequence: CASSPTPGRKNSNQPQHF.

The gene calls are TRBV6-1 and TRBJ1-2; 7 nucleotides align to TRBD1. CDR1 and CDR2 from the germline V gene are MNHNS and SASEGT. The CDR3 contains 13 residues. Trimming at V came to 5 bases and at J to 12 bases, leaving 12 bases not matched to a gene. The CDR3 bases are TGTGCCAGCAGTCACCTCGGACAGGTTAATAACACCTTC. Amino acid sequence: CASSHLGQVNNTF.

This clone was counted once. Other DNA sequences in this specimen translate into the identical CDR3. The chain carries TRBV5-1 and TRBJ2-6; a weak D match, TRBD1 (5 bases). This CDR3 has 15 residues. The V and J ends lost 5 bases and 4 bases respectively, with 13 bases between them. CDR1 and CDR2 (germline): SGHRS, YFSETQ. The DNA of the CDR3 is TGCGCCAGCAGTCTAGGGGTGTCGGGGGCCAACGTCCTGACTTTC. This sequence encodes CASSLGVSGANVLTF.

V is TRBV7-6 and J is TRBJ2-5; D is undetermined. CDR1 is SGHVS and CDR2 is FNYEAQ in the germline V gene. Trimming took 1 base from V and 5 from J, leaving 14 bases between them. The CDR3 has 15 amino acids. CDR3 sequence reads: CASSLDGTGSETQYF. The CDR3 DNA reads TGTGCCAGCAGCTTAGACGGAACGGGTTCCGAGACCCAGTACTTC.

The chain combines TRBV7-9 with TRBJ2-1, with 10 bases aligning to TRBD2. Germline V gives CDR1 SEHNR, CDR2 FQNEAQ (reference sequence). CDR3 length: 17 residues. V lost 3 bases to trimming and J lost 4 bases; unmatched junction nucleotides: 9. The CDR3 bases are TGTGCCAGCAGCTTGGATGGGGCTAGCGGGAGTTACAATGAGCAGTTCTTC. Translation gives CASSLDGASGSYNEQFF. Complete variable domain (other parts from reference TRBV7-9 and TRBJ2-1): DTGVSQNPRHKITKRGQNVTFRCDPISEHNRLYWYRQTLGQGPEFLTYFQNEAQLEKSRLLSDRFSAERPKGSFSTLEIQRTEQGDSAMYLCASSLDGASGSYNEQFFGPGTRLTVL.

The chain carries TRBV19 and TRBJ1-6; 7 nucleotides match TRBD1. The CDR3 contains 15 residues. The germline gives CDR1 LNHDA, CDR2 SQIVND (reference sequence). V was pared by 3 bases and J by 9 bases, with 8 bases of the junction left unmatched. The CDR3 protein is CASSMGSAGGSPLHF. CDR3 bases: TGTGCCAGTAGTATGGGGTCAGCAGGGGGTTCACCCCTCCACTTT.

CDR3 region: CASSFGSSSTDTQYF. The CDR3 DNA reads as TGCGCCAGCAGCTTCGGCAGCTCTAGCACAGATACGCAGTATTTT. This chain links TRBV5-1 with TRBJ2-3; D is undetermined. The CDR3 sequence is 15 residues long. The germline V gene has CDR1 SGHRS and CDR2 YFSETQ. V lost 2 bases to trimming and J lost 0 bases, with 10 bases between them.

The sample holds a few counts of this clone. The rearrangement links TRBV6-5 to TRBJ1-2; a weak D match, TRBD1 (6 bases). Germline CDR1 and CDR2: MNHEY and SVGAGI. V lost 7 bases, J lost 4 bases, and 13 bases lay in between. The CDR3 covers 13 residues. Here the CDR3 reads CASTHSQGYGYTF. CDR3 in DNA: TGTGCCAGCACCCACTCACAGGGCTATGGCTACACCTTC.

The V call is TRBV6-4, the J call TRBJ2-2; D unresolved. Trimming took off 0 bases at V and 7 bases at J, with 9 bases between the two ends. Germline CDR1 and CDR2: MRHNA and SNTAGT. The CDR3 contains 14 residues. This CDR3 reads CASSDSLFGGELFF. The DNA of the CDR3 is TGTGCCAGCAGTGACTCCTTGTTTGGCGGGGAGCTGTTTTTT.

The sample holds one count of this clone. The J gene is TRBJ2-7, the V gene TRBV19, with D uncertain. Germline V gives CDR1 LNHDA, CDR2 SQIVND (reference sequence). Trimming shortened V by 6 bases and J by 5 bases, and 14 bases separated the two germline ends. There are 13 residues in the CDR3. For the CDR3, the DNA is TGTGCCAGTAGCGACGGAGTTAACGACGAGCAGTACTTC. Protein product: CASSDGVNDEQYF.

The chain has TRBV6-1 and TRBJ2-5; D call uncertain. The last part of the DNA fits TRBJ2-7 better; the J call may be wrong. Germline V lookup: CDR1 MNHNS, CDR2 SASEGT. The CDR3 contains 12 residues. The CDR3 coding sequence is TGTGCCAGCAGGACAATTACCTACGAGCAGTACTTC. Its protein product is CASRTITYEQYF.

The rearrangement links TRBV6-5 to TRBJ1-4; D unresolved. CDR1 is MNHEY, CDR2 SVGAGI, per germline. The length of the CDR3 is 14 residues. V was pared by 2 bases and J by 14 bases, with 18 bases between. CDR3 bases: TGTGCCAGCAGTTACGAGGGCGGAGGGTACGGGCTGTTTTTT. Translation gives CASSYEGGGYGLFF.

This chain uses TRBV7-2 with TRBJ2-1; TRBD2 matches at 7 bases. J gave up 12 bases and V 3 bases, and 11 bases lay outside the gene matches. This CDR3 is 14 amino acids long. The germline V gene encodes CDR1 SGHTA and CDR2 FQGNSA. The CDR3 here is CASSFGGSRPGQFF. The CDR3 DNA sequence: TGTGCCAGCAGCTTTGGCGGGAGTCGGCCTGGGCAGTTCTTC.